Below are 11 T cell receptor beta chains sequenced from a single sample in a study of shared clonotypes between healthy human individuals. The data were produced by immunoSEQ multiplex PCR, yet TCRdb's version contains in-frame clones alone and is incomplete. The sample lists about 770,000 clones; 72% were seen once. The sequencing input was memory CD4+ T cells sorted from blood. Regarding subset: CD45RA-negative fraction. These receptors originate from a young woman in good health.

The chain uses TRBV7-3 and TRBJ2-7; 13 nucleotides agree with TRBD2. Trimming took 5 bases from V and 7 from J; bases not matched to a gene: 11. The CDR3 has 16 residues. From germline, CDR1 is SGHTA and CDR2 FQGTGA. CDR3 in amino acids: CASSPRGLAGASEQYF. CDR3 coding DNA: TGTGCCAGCAGCCCCCGCGGACTAGCGGGGGCCTCTGAGCAGTACTTC. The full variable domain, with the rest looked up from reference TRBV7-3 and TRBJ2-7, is GAGVSQTPSNKVTEKGKYVELRCDPISGHTALYWYRQSLGQGPEFLIYFQGTGAADDSGLPNDRFFAVRPEGSVSTLKIQRTERGDSAVYLCASSPRGLAGASEQYFGPGTRLTVT.

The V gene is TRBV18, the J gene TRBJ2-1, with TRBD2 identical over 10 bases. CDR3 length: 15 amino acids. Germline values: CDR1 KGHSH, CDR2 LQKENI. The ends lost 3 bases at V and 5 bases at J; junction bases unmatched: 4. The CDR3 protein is CASSPAGLANNEQFF. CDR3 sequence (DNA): TGTGCCAGCTCACCCGCGGGACTAGCGAACAATGAGCAGTTCTTC. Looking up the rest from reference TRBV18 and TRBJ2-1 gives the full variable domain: NAGVMQNPRHLVRRRGQEARLRCSPMKGHSHVYWYRQLPEEGLKFMVYLQKENIIDESGMPKERFSAEFPKEGPSILRIQQVVRGDSAAYFCASSPAGLANNEQFFGPGTRLTVL.

The CDR3 bases are TGTGCCAGCAGTTCCCCGGACAGGGAAGGGATAGATACGCAGTATTTT. Protein product: CASSSPDREGIDTQYF. The chain combines TRBV6-5 with TRBJ2-3; TRBD1 aligns across 8 bases. The CDR3 has 16 residues. The germline CDR1 and CDR2 sequences are MNHEY and SVGAGI. V shed 4 bases, J shed 5 bases, and the junction held 11 bases outside the gene matches.

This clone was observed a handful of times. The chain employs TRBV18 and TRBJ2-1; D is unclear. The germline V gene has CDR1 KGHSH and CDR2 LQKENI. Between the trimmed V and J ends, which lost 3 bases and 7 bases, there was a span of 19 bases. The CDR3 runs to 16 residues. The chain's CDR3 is CASSPYEPSIGNEQFF. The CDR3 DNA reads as TGTGCCAGCTCACCCTACGAGCCGTCAATAGGGAATGAGCAGTTCTTC.

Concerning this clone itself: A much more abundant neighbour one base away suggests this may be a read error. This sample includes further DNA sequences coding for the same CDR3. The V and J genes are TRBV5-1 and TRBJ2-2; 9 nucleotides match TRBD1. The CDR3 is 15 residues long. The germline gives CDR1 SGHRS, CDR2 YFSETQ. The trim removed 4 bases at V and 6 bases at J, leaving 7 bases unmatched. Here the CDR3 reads CASSPGDRDAGELFF. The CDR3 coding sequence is TGCGCCAGCAGCCCGGGGGACAGGGACGCCGGGGAGCTGTTTTTT.

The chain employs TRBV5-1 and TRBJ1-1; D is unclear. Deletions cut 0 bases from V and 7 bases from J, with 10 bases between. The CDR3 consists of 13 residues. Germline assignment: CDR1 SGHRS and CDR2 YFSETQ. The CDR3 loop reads CASSLGQTDEAFF. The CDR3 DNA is TGCGCCAGCAGCTTGGGTCAAACAGATGAAGCTTTCTTT.

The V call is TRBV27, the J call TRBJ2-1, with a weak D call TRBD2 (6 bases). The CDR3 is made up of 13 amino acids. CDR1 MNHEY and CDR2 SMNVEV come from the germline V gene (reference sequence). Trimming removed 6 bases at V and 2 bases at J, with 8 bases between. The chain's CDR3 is CASRTGAYNEQFF. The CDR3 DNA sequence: TGTGCCAGCAGAACGGGAGCCTACAATGAGCAGTTCTTC.

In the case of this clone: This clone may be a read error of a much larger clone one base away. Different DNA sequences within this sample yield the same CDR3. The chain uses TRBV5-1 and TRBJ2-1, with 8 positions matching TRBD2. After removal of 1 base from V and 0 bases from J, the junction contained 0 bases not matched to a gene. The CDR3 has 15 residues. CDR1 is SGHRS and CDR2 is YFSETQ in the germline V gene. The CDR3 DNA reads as TGCGCCAGCAGCTTGAGCGGGAGCTCCTACAATGAGCAGTTCTTC. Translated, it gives CASSLSGSSYNEQFF.

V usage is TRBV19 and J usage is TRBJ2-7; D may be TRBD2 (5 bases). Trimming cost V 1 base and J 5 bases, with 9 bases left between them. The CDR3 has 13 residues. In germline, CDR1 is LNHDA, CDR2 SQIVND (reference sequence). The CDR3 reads CASSIGPGNEQYF. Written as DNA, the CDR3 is TGTGCCAGTAGTATAGGCCCGGGAAACGAGCAGTACTTC. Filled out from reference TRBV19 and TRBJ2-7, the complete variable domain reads DGGITQSPKYLFRKEGQNVTLSCEQNLNHDAMYWYRQDPGQGLRLIYYSQIVNDFQKGDIAEGYSVSREKKESFPLTVTSAQKNPTAFYLCASSIGPGNEQYFGPGTRLTVT.

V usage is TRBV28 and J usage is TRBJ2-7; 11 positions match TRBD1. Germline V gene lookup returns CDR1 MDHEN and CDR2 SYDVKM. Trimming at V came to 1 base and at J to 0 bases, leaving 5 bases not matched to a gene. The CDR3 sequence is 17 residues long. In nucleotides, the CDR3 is TGTGCCAGCAGTTTATTGACCGGGACAGGGGGCTCCTACGAGCAGTACTTC. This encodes CASSLLTGTGGSYEQYF.

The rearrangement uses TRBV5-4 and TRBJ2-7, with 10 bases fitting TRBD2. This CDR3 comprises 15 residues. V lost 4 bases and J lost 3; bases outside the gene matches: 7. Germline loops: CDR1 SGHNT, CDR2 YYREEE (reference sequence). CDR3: CASSSNLAGVYEQYF. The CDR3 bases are TGTGCCAGCAGCAGCAACCTAGCGGGGGTCTACGAGCAGTACTTC.